This TCR beta chain was captured by sequencing in a study of cytomegalovirus exposure and HLA in healthy donors. Study in general: An earlier analysis found fewer than 120 million unique TCR beta sequences from about 190 million T cells.

General observations from the study: V- and J-gene trimming of TCR beta was linked (in a later analysis) to a missense DCLRE1C variant.

About this clone itself: Its matching antigen is unknown.

The V gene's germline CDR1 is SGDLS and CDR2 YYNGEE. The CDR3 totals 12 residues. Trimming left V 3 bases short and J 2 bases short, with 2 bases between. PCR employed 60 Vbeta and 13 Jbeta primers. TCRdb's copy holds only in-frame clones and misses some; the assay was immunoSEQ multiplex PCR. The sample comprises 150,000 to 200,000 clones, over 80% of which are singletons, and roughly 2% rests with the top ten. This chain connects TRBV9 to TRBJ2-2; D call uncertain. The TCR sequence derives from a human donor in good health. The sequenced sample consisted of PBMCs. The CDR3 DNA is TGTGCCAGCAGCGCAAACACCGGGGAGCTGTTTTTT. Protein sequence: CASSANTGELFF.